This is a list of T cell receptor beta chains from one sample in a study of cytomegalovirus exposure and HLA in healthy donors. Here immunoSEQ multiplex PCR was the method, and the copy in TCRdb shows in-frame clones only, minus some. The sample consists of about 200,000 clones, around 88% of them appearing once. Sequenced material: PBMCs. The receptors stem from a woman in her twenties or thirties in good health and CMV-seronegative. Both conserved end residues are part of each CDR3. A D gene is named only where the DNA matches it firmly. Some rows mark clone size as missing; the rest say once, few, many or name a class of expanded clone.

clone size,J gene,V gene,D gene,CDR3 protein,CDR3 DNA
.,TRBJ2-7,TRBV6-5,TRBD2,CASSSPQREGHDEQYF,TGTGCCAGCAGTTCACCTCAGCGGGAGGGCCACGACGAGCAGTACTTC
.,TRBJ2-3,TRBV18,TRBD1,CASSPGQGGDTQYF,TGTGCCAGCTCACCGGGACAGGGCGGAGATACGCAGTATTTT
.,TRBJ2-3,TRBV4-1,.,CASSQEGRSVDTQYF,TGCGCCAGCAGCCAAGAGGGGAGGTCGGTCGATACGCAGTATTTT
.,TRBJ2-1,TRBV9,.,CASSVAPGSNEQFF,TGTGCCAGCAGCGTAGCTCCGGGGAGCAATGAGCAGTTCTTC
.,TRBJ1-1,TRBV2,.,CASSGEVGVEAFF,TGTGCCAGCAGTGGGGAGGTTGGTGTTGAAGCTTTCTTT
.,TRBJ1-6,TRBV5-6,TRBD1,CASSLQGGSPLHF,TGTGCCAGCAGCTTGCAGGGGGGTTCACCCCTCCACTTT
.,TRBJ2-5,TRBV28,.,CATTARVETQYF,TGTGCCACCACCGCTCGGGTGGAGACCCAGTACTTC
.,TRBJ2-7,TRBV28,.,CASSPRGEQYF,TGTGCCAGCAGTCCGCGAGGGGAGCAGTACTTC
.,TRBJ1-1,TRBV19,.,CATNRGDTEAFF,TGTGCCACGAATCGGGGGGACACTGAAGCTTTCTTT
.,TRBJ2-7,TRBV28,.,CASSWGPRQEGREQYF,TGTGCCAGCAGTTGGGGGCCTCGACAGGAAGGCCGCGAGCAGTACTTC
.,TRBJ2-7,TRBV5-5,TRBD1,CASSLRRPGQGLRRQYF,TGTGCCAGCAGCTTGCGAAGACCGGGACAGGGATTGAGGAGGCAGTACTTC
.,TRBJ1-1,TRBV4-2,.,CASSQDPRNTEAFF,TGTGCCAGCAGCCAAGATCCTAGGAACACTGAAGCTTTCTTT
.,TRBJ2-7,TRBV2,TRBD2,CASSRDYSSYEQYF,TGTGCCAGTAGTAGGGACTATTCTTCCTACGAGCAGTACTTC
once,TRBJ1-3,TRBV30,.,CAWTRQGSSGNTIYF,TGTGCCTGGACTCGTCAGGGATCCTCTGGAAACACCATATATTTT
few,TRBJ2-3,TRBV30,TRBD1,CAWTPSRTGRGDTQYF,TGTGCCTGGACCCCTTCCCGGACAGGGAGAGGGGATACGCAGTATTTT
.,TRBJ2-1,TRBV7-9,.,CASSPPTGTAFAMKQFF,TGTGCCAGCAGCCCCCCCACCGGGACTGCCTTCGCAATGAAACAGTTCTTC
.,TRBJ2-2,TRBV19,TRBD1,CASSARDRVDGELFF,TGTGCCAGTAGTGCCCGGGACAGGGTCGACGGGGAGCTGTTTTTT
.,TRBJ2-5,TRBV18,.,CASSPNRASRETQYF,TGTGCCAGCTCCCCCAACAGGGCCTCCCGGGAGACCCAGTACTTC
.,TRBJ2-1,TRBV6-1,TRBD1,CASSVSLPQGDEQFF,TGTGCCAGCAGTGTCTCACTACCACAGGGGGATGAGCAGTTCTTC
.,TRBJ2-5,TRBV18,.,CASSRDLETQYF,TGTGCCAGCTCGCGGGACTTAGAGACCCAGTACTTC
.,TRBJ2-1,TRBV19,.,CASSIAGNYNEQFF,TGTGCCAGTAGTATAGCTGGCAATTACAATGAGCAGTTCTTC
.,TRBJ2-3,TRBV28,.,CASSPAGYTDTQYF,TGTGCCAGCAGCCCGGCAGGCTACACAGATACGCAGTATTTT
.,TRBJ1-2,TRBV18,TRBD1,CASSPGTGGADYGYTF,TGTGCCAGCTCACCAGGAACAGGGGGCGCAGACTATGGCTACACCTTC
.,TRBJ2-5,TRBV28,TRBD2,CASSGLAGDFETQYF,TGTGCCAGCAGTGGACTAGCGGGAGATTTTGAGACCCAGTACTTC
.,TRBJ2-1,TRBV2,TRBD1,CASSWDRVGNEQFF,TGTGCCAGCAGTTGGGACAGGGTGGGCAATGAGCAGTTCTTC
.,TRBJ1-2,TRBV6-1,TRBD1,CASSDPGTVDYTF,TGTGCCAGCAGTGACCCCGGGACAGTTGACTACACCTTC
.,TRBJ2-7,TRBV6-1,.,CASSVRDSGLYEQYF,TGTGCCAGCAGTGTCAGGGACAGCGGGCTCTACGAGCAGTACTTC
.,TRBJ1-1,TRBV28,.,CASSSGLWAFF,TGTGCCAGCAGTTCAGGGTTGTGGGCTTTCTTT
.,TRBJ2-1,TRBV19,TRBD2,CASRPGLVGNNEQFF,TGTGCCAGCAGACCTGGACTAGTCGGGAACAATGAGCAGTTCTTC
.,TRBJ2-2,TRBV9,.,CASSPGGANTGELFF,TGTGCCAGCAGCCCCGGGGGAGCGAACACCGGGGAGCTGTTTTTT
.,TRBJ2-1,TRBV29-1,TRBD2,CSVEGVQGGRREGFF,TGCAGCGTTGAAGGTGTACAAGGCGGGAGGCGGGAGGGGTTCTTC
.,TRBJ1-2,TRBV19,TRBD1,CASSSGVGQPNGYTF,TGTGCCAGTAGTTCGGGGGTGGGACAGCCAAATGGCTACACCTTC
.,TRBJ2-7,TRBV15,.,CATSRVGPGNEQYF,TGTGCCACCAGCAGAGTTGGCCCCGGGAACGAGCAGTACTTC
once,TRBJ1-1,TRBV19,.,CASSSLATEAFF,TGTGCCAGTAGTTCACTTGCCACTGAAGCTTTCTTT
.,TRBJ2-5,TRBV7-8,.,CASSVSGETQYF,TGTGCCAGCAGCGTAAGCGGGGAGACCCAGTACTTC
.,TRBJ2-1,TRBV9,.,CASSVVGSGPLEEQFF,TGTGCCAGCAGCGTAGTGGGTAGCGGCCCTCTCGAAGAGCAGTTCTTC
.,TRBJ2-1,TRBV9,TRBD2,CASSPWTSGGGNEQFF,TGTGCCAGCAGCCCGTGGACTAGCGGGGGAGGGAATGAGCAGTTCTTC
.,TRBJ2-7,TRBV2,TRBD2,CASSDREVIYEQYF,TGTGCCAGCAGTGACCGGGAGGTTATTTACGAGCAGTACTTC
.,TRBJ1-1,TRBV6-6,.,CASSSPYGSRDTEAFF,TGTGCCAGCAGTTCGCCTTACGGGTCACGGGACACTGAAGCTTTCTTT
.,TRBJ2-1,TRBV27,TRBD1,CASSLDYRGPLGLNEQFF,TGTGCCAGCAGTTTAGATTACAGGGGGCCTCTCGGTTTGAATGAGCAGTTCTTC
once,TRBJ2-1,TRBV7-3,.,CASSLTIGGRNNEQFF,TGTGCCAGCAGCTTAACGATTGGCGGTCGTAACAATGAGCAGTTCTTC
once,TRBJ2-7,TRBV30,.,CAAGLSSYEQYF,TGTGCCGCGGGACTGTCCTCCTACGAGCAGTACTTC
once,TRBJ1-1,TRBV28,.,CASSRLSVAGRNTEAFF,TGTGCCAGCAGTCGCCTAAGCGTTGCGGGGCGGAACACTGAAGCTTTCTTT
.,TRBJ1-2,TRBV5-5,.,CASSQGQSANYGYTF,TGTGCCAGCAGCCAGGGACAATCCGCTAACTATGGCTACACCTTC
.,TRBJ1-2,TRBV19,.,CASAGLSDYGYTF,TGTGCCAGCGCGGGACTCTCGGACTATGGCTACACCTTC
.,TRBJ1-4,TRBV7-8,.,CASSRTENNEKLFF,TGTGCCAGCAGCCGGACAGAGAATAATGAAAAACTGTTTTTT
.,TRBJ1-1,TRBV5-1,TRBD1,CASSLRDRASEAFF,TGCGCCAGCAGCCTCCGGGACAGGGCTTCTGAAGCTTTCTTT
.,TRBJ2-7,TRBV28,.,CASGPDRSTYEQYF,TGTGCCAGCGGCCCCGACAGGTCAACCTACGAGCAGTACTTC
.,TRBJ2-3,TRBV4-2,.,CASSQARLPISTDTQYF,TGTGCCAGCAGCCAAGCTAGACTCCCGATAAGCACAGATACGCAGTATTTT
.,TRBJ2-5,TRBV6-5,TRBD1,CASRLQGGETQYF,TGTGCCAGCAGGCTACAGGGGGGAGAGACCCAGTACTTC
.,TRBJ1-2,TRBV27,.,CASSPGWVPAGYGYTF,TGTGCCAGCAGTCCCGGGTGGGTGCCGGCGGGCTATGGCTACACCTTC
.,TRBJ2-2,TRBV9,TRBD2,CASSVSGEFGELFF,TGTGCCAGCAGCGTTAGCGGGGAATTCGGGGAGCTGTTTTTT
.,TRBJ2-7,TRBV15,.,CATSRVDRSEQYF,TGTGCCACCAGCAGAGTTGACCGGAGCGAGCAGTACTTC
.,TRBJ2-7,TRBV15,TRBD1,CATSAGTGSYEQYF,TGTGCCACCAGCGCCGGGACAGGGTCCTACGAGCAGTACTTC
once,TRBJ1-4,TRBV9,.,CASSATAGKLFF,TGTGCCAGCAGCGCAACAGCGGGAAAACTGTTTTTT
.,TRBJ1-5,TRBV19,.,CASSAGMFGNQPQHF,TGTGCCAGTAGTGCGGGGATGTTCGGCAATCAGCCCCAGCATTTT
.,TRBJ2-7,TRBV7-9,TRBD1,CASSSDRGPYEQYF,TGTGCCAGCAGTTCCGACAGGGGCCCCTACGAGCAGTACTTC
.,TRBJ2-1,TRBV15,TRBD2,CATSRVARTSGGYYNEQFF,TGTGCCACCAGCAGAGTTGCTAGGACTAGCGGGGGTTACTACAATGAGCAGTTCTTC
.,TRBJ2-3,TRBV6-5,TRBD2,CASSYAGVGGDTQYF,TGTGCCAGCAGTTACGCGGGAGTGGGAGGCGATACGCAGTATTTT
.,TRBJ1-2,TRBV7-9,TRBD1,CASSLTGGYGYTF,TGTGCCAGCAGCTTGACAGGGGGCTATGGCTACACCTTC